This is a list of T cell receptor beta chains from one sample in a study of cytomegalovirus exposure and HLA in healthy donors. Assay: immunoSEQ multiplex PCR; the TCRdb copy retains only in-frame clones and omits some. This table holds roughly 180,000 clones, around four fifths found once. What was sequenced was PBMCs. The receptor source for this set is a woman aged 55-69 years in good health and CMV-seropositive. Each CDR3 is given with its conserved first and last residue. A D gene is named only where the DNA matches it firmly.

j_call d_call v_call cdr3_nt cdr3_aa
TRBJ2-1 NA TRBV11-2 TGTGCCAGCAGCTTGTACACCTCTCGGCAGTTCTTC CASSLYTSRQFF
TRBJ1-2 TRBD1 TRBV5-8 TGTGCCAGCAGCTTGGGAACTGGGGGGACAGGCGCCTACACCTTC CASSLGTGGTGAYTF
TRBJ1-4 TRBD1 TRBV7-9 TGTGCCAGCAGCGGAGGGGGCTTGGATGAAAAACTGTTTTTT CASSGGGLDEKLFF
TRBJ2-7 TRBD1 TRBV7-3 TGTGCCAGCAGCTCCCCGACAGGGAAAGGCAACGAGCAGTACTTC CASSSPTGKGNEQYF
TRBJ1-1 NA TRBV4-1 TGCGCCAGCAGACAGACTCAGGGCAGGCCCGAAGCTTTCTTT CASRQTQGRPEAFF
TRBJ2-1 NA TRBV5-1 TGCGCCAGCAGCTTGGGCCAGGGTTCCAATGAGCAGTTCTTC CASSLGQGSNEQFF
TRBJ1-2 TRBD1 TRBV4-2 TGTGCCTCTCACCTGGGACAGGGGGCGCATGCGGGTGGCTACACCTTC CASHLGQGAHAGGYTF
TRBJ1-2 NA TRBV5-1 TGCGCCAGCAGCTTGGGAGTCCGTAACTATGGCTACACCTTC CASSLGVRNYGYTF
TRBJ2-7 TRBD2 TRBV9 TGTGCCAGCAGCGCAACCGGGGACTACTTCGACGAGCAGTACTTC CASSATGDYFDEQYF
TRBJ2-6 NA TRBV11-2 TGTGCCAGCAGCTGGGGACTTAGGGTTGGGGCCAACGTCCTGACTTTC CASSWGLRVGANVLTF
TRBJ1-2 NA TRBV30 TGTGCCTGGACCCCCCCCTGGAGGAACTATGGCTACACCTTC CAWTPPWRNYGYTF
TRBJ1-5 TRBD1 TRBV19 TGTGCCAGTAGTATAGTGGGGACAGGGAATAAGCCCCAGCATTTT CASSIVGTGNKPQHF
TRBJ2-5 TRBD2 TRBV6-1 TGTGCCAGCAGTGCGGGGGGGGCCCATATTGGGACCCAGTACTTC CASSAGGAHIGTQYF
TRBJ1-1 NA TRBV25-1 TGTGCCAGCATCGAACGGGGGAACACTGAAGCTTTCTTT CASIERGNTEAFF
TRBJ1-5 NA TRBV19 TGTGCCAGTAGTATGGGCCAGGGAATGACGACCCAGCATTTT CASSMGQGMTTQHF
TRBJ2-3 NA TRBV28 TGTGCCAGCAGTTTCGGCGGGATCACAGATACGCAGTATTTT CASSFGGITDTQYF